The clone carrying this T cell receptor beta chain has only one observation. Under the authors' procedure: Quantification of nucleated cells was approximated via reference gene primer amplification. TCRdb keeps only in-frame clones here, not all; method: immunoSEQ multiplex PCR. That table supplies the V and J calls and clone size; D and trimming were determined from the DNA. The sample carries roughly 160,000 clones, over 80% recorded once. Patients from Seattle were sampled longitudinally, starting during active infection. The data are from a study of blood T cell repertoires in COVID-19. V was cut by 0 bases and J by 3 bases, with 9 bases left in between. Germline V gene data show CDR1 as ENHRY and CDR2 as SYGVKD. The length of the CDR3 is 15 residues.

Sample: peripheral blood. The chain has TRBV10-3 and TRBJ2-1, with D possibly matching TRBD2 (6 bases). This sequence was found in an elderly woman with COVID-19, enrolled during active disease. The CDR3 sequence: CAISESAGGYNEQFF. The CDR3 region has the DNA TGTGCCATCAGTGAGTCGGCCGGGGGCTACAATGAGCAGTTCTTC.